What follows are 13 T cell receptor beta chains derived from one specimen sequenced in a study of post-analysis software for immune sequencing data. Findings and caveats of the study: Comparison of patients with controls showed a handful of TRBV segments more frequent in patients, TRBV5-6, TRBV5-1 and TRBV20-1 among them.

Unique molecular identifiers had been added to the TCR beta cDNA libraries. A single record per CDR3 protein comes from TCRdb applying MiXCR to the PCR reads. The data contain 380,000 or so distinct CDR3 sequences, about a third of them singletons. Their antigens are not known. Sequencing input: blood. The receptors originated from a girl between 5 and 17 years old with multiple sclerosis.

This chain uses TRBV3-1 with TRBJ2-1, with D maybe TRBD2 (5 bases). The V end was cut by 2 bases, the J end by 1 base, with 12 bases between. This CDR3 has 16 residues. Germline assignment: CDR1 LGHDT and CDR2 YNNKEL (reference sequence). CDR3 sequence: CASSQIIGGSYNEQFF. The CDR3 DNA reads as TGTGCCAGCAGCCAAATAATCGGCGGGTCCTACAATGAGCAGTTCTTC.

The CDR3 protein is CASSQQTTSGVTDTQYF. The DNA for the CDR3 is TGTGCCAGCAGCCAACAAACGACTAGCGGGGTCACAGATACGCAGTATTTT. V and J are TRBV4-2 and TRBJ2-3, with TRBD2 matching 11 bases. The CDR3 totals 17 residues. Trimming at V came to 2 bases and at J to 2 bases, leaving 6 bases not matched to a gene. The germline CDR1 and CDR2 sequences are LGHNA and YNFKEQ.

This clonotype was observed a single time. The rearrangement links TRBV5-1 to TRBJ1-1; D is unresolved. CDR1 and CDR2 from the germline V gene are SGHRS and YFSETQ. CDR3 length: 16 residues. Deletions cut 2 bases from V and 4 bases from J, with 18 bases between. The CDR3 sequence: CASSLTLTPIITEAFF. In nucleotides, the CDR3 is TGCGCCAGCAGCTTAACCCTCACTCCAATTATCACTGAAGCTTTCTTT.

V gene TRBV9 combines with J gene TRBJ2-4; 8 nucleotides align to TRBD1. CDR1 is SGDLS, CDR2 YYNGEE, per germline. The CDR3 totals 14 residues. V was pared by 4 bases and J by 13 bases, with 13 bases of the junction left unmatched. The CDR3 loop is CASSPGDRGTSQYF. The CDR3 DNA is TGTGCCAGCAGCCCCGGCGACAGGGGAACATCCCAGTACTTC.

Note on this clonotype: A junction end diverges from the germline sequence, so it may reflect a read error. The chain recombines TRBV7-2 with TRBJ1-2; D remains ambiguous. CDR1 and CDR2 (germline): SGHTA, FQGNSA. The CDR3 extends over 13 amino acids. The CDR3 coding sequence is TGTGCCAGCAGCTTAGGGGTGACCTATGGCTACGCCTTC. It is translated as CASSLGVTYGYAF.

This clonotype showed up just a few times. Its ends do not fully match the called genes, so a read error is possible. V gene TRBV10-1 combines with J gene TRBJ2-1; 7 bases are a match to TRBD1. This CDR3 is built from 16 residues. Germline assignment: CDR1 WNHNN and CDR2 SYGVQD (reference sequence). CDR3 sequence: CASSSRQGFSYNGQFF. The CDR3, as DNA: TGCGCCAGCAGCTCCAGACAGGGTTTCTCCTACAATGGGCAGTTCTTC.

V and J are TRBV29-1 and TRBJ1-5; no definite D call. This CDR3 contains 15 residues. Germline CDR1 and CDR2: SQVTM and ANQGSEA. Trimming shortened V by 3 bases and J by 0 bases, and 12 bases separated the two germline ends. The CDR3 loop reads CSVEFETNSNQPQHF. The CDR3 bases are TGCAGCGTTGAGTTTGAGACTAATAGCAATCAGCCCCAGCATTTT.

There are many counts of this clonotype. The rearrangement links TRBV20-1 to TRBJ1-2; the D gene is possibly TRBD1 (5 bases). CDR3 length: 16 amino acids. The germline V and J ends were trimmed by 6 bases and 1 base, with 21 bases remaining between them. Per the germline V gene, CDR1 is DFQATT and CDR2 is SNEGSKA (reference sequence). The CDR3 protein is CSASPARGFLNYGYTF. In nucleotides, the CDR3 is TGCAGTGCCTCCCCCGCCCGGGGGTTTCTTAACTATGGCTACACCTTC.

This clonotype was observed many times. For the CDR3, the DNA is TGTGCCAGCAGCCAGACAGATACGCAGTATTTT. Translated: CASSQTDTQYF. V and J are TRBV3-1 and TRBJ2-3; no firm D call. Germline loops: CDR1 LGHDT, CDR2 YNNKEL (reference sequence). The CDR3 extends over 11 amino acids. Trimming removed 3 bases from V and 3 bases from J, with 1 base in between.

This rearrangement joins TRBV20-1 to TRBJ2-7; a weak D match, TRBD1 (6 bases). Germline V gives CDR1 DFQATT, CDR2 SNEGSKA (reference sequence). Trimming left V 6 bases short and J 0 bases short, with 15 bases between. This CDR3 has 14 residues. The CDR3 bases are TGCAGTGCCCCAGACAGGATGAGCTCCTACGAGCAGTACTTC. Protein sequence: CSAPDRMSSYEQYF.

On this clonotype: Since a much larger clone is just one base distant, this may be a read error. The rearrangement uses TRBV4-1 and TRBJ1-5; D call uncertain. The germline CDR1 and CDR2 sequences are MGHRA and YSYEKL. This CDR3 contains 15 residues. CDR3 DNA: TGCACCAGCAGACCAACGACTAATAGCAATCAGCCCCAGCATTTT. Residues: CTSRPTTNSNQPQHF.

This sequence joins TRBV6-1 and TRBJ1-1; tentatively, D is TRBD1 (5 bases). CDR1 and CDR2 (germline): MNHNS, SASEGT. The CDR3 totals 14 residues. Trimming removed 3 bases from V and 0 bases from J, with 8 bases in between. The CDR3 DNA follows: TGTGCCAGCAGTGAGGAGGGGTTGAACACTGAAGCTTTCTTT. Its translation: CASSEEGLNTEAFF.

The chain is built from TRBV4-1 and TRBJ2-7, with D perhaps matching TRBD2 (6 bases). V was shortened by 1 base and J by 0 bases, with 10 bases between the two germline ends. The CDR3 covers 15 residues. CDR1 is MGHRA, CDR2 YSYEKL, per germline. The CDR3 reads CASSQGGVPSYEQYF. DNA of the CDR3: TGCGCCAGCAGCCAAGGGGGGGTACCCTCCTACGAGCAGTACTTC.